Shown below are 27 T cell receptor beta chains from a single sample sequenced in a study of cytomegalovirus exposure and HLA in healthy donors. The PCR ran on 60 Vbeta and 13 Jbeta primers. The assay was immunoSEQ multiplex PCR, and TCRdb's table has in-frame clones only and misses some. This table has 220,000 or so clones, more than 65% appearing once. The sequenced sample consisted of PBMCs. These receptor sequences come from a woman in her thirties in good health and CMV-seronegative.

The CDR3 is CASSAAWTDYEQYF. Here the CDR3 DNA reads TGTGCCAGCAGCGCCGCCTGGACGGACTACGAGCAGTACTTC. The genes are TRBV9 and TRBJ2-5, with D hard to call. Gene TRBJ2-7 matches the end of the DNA better, so the J call may be wrong. This CDR3 has 14 residues. Germline-derived CDR1 and CDR2 are SGDLS and YYNGEE.

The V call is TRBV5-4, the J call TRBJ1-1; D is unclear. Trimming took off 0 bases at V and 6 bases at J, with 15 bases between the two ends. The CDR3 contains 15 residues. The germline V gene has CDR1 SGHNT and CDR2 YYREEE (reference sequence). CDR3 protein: CASSLAGRASSEAFF. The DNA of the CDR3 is TGTGCCAGCAGCTTGGCCGGTCGGGCTAGCTCTGAAGCTTTCTTT. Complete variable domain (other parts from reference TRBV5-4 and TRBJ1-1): ETGVTQSPTHLIKTRGQQVTLRCSSQSGHNTVSWYQQALGQGPQFIFQYYREEENGRGNFPPRFSGLQFPNYSSELNVNALELDDSALYLCASSLAGRASSEAFFGQGTRLTVV.

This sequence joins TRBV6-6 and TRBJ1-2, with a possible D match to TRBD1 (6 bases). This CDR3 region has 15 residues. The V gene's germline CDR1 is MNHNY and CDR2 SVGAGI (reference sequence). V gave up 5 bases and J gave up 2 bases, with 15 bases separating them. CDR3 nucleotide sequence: TGTGCCAGCAGTCCTCAGGGGCAGGGGAACTATGGCTACACCTTC. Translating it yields CASSPQGQGNYGYTF.

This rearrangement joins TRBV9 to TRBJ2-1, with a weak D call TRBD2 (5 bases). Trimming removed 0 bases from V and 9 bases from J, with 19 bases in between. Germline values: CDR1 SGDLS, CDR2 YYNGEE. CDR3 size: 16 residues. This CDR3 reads CASSVVSGRPPSEQFF. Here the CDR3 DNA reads TGTGCCAGCAGCGTAGTGAGCGGCCGACCCCCAAGTGAGCAGTTCTTC.

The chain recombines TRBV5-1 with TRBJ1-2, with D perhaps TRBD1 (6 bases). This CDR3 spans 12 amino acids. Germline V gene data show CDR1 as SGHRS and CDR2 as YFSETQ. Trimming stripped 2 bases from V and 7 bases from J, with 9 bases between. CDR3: CASSFSRGGYTF. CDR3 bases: TGCGCCAGCAGCTTCTCCAGGGGTGGCTACACCTTC.

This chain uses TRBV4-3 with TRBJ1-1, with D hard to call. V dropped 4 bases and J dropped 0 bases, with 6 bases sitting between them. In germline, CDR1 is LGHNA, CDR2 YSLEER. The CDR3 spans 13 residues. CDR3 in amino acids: CASSPLVNTEAFF. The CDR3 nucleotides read TGCGCCAGCAGCCCACTGGTGAACACTGAAGCTTTCTTT.

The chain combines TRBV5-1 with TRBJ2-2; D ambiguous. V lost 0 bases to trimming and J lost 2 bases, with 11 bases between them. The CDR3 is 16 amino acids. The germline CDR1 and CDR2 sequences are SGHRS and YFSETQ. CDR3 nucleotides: TGCGCCAGCAGCTTGGGTCCCACTCTAAACACCGGGGAGCTGTTTTTT. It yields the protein CASSLGPTLNTGELFF.

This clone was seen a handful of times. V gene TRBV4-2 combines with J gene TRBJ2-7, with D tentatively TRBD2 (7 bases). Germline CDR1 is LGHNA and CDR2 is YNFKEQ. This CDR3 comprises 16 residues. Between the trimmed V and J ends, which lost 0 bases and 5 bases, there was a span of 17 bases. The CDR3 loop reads CASSQEFSRGANEQYF. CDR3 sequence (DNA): TGTGCCAGCAGCCAAGAATTCAGCCGGGGGGCCAACGAGCAGTACTTC.

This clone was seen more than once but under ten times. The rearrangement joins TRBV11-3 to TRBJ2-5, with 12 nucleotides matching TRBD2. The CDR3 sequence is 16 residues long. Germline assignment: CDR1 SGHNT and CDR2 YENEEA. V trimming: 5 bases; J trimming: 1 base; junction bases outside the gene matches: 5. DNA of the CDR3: TGTGCCAGCAGCCTCCGACTAGCGGGGGCCCAAGAGACCCAGTACTTC. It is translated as CASSLRLAGAQETQYF. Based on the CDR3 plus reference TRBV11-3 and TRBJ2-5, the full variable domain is EAGVVQSPRYKIIEKKQPVAFWCNPISGHNTLYWYLQNLGQGPELLIRYENEEAVDDSQLPKDRFSAERLKGVDSTLKIQPAELGDSAVYLCASSLRLAGAQETQYFGPGTRLLVL.

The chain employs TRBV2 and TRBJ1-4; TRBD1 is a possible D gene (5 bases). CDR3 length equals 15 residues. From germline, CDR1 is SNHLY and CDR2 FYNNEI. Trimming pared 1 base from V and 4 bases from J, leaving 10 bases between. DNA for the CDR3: TGTGCCAGCAGTGAAGGAACAGGATTTAATGAAAAACTGTTTTTT. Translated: CASSEGTGFNEKLFF.

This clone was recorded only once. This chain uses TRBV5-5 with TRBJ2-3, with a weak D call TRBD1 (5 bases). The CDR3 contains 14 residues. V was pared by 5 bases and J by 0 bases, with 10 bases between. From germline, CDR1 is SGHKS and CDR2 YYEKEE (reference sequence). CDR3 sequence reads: CASRPGPSTDTQYF. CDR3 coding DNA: TGTGCCAGCAGGCCAGGGCCAAGCACAGATACGCAGTATTTT. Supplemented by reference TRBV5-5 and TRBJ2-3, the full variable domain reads DAGVTQSPTHLIKTRGQQVTLRCSPISGHKSVSWYQQVLGQGPQFIFQYYEKEERGRGNFPDRFSARQFPNYSSELNVNALLLGDSALYLCASRPGPSTDTQYFGPGTRLTVL.

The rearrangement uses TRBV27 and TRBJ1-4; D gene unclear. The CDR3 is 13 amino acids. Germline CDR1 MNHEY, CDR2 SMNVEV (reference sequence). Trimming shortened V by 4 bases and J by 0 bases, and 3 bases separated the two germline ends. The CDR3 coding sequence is TGTGCCAGCAGTTCTCCAACTAATGAAAAACTGTTTTTT. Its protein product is CASSSPTNEKLFF.

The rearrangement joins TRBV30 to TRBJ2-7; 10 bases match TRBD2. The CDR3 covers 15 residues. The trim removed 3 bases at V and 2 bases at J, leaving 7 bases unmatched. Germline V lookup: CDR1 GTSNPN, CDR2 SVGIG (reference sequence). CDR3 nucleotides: TGTGCCTGGAGGGCTTCTAGCGGGAGAACCTACGAGCAGTACTTC. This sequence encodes CAWRASSGRTYEQYF. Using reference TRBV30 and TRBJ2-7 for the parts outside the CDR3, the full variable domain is SQTIHQWPATLVQPVGSPLSLECTVEGTSNPNLYWYRQAAGRGLQLLFYSVGIGQISSEVPQNLSASRPQDRQFILSSKKLLLSDSGFYLCAWRASSGRTYEQYFGPGTRLTVT.

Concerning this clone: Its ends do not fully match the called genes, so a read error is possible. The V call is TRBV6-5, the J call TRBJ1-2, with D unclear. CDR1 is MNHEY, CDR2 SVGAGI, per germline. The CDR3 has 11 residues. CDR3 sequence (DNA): TGTGCCAGCCCCTCGGGGTATGGCTACTCCTTC. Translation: CASPSGYGYSF.

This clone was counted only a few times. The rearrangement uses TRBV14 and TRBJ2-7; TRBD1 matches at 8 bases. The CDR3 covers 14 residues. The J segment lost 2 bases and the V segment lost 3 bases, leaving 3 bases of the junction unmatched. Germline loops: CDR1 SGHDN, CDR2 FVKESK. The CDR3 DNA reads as TGTGCCAGCAGCCACAGGGGGCTCCCCTACGAGCAGTACTTC. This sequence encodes CASSHRGLPYEQYF.

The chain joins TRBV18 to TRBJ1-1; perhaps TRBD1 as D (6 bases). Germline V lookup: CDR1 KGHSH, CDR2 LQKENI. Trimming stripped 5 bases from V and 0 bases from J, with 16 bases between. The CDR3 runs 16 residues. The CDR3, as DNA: TGTGCCAGCTCATCCAGACAGGCCACTATGAACACTGAAGCTTTCTTT. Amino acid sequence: CASSSRQATMNTEAFF. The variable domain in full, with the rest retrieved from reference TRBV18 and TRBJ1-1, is NAGVMQNPRHLVRRRGQEARLRCSPMKGHSHVYWYRQLPEEGLKFMVYLQKENIIDESGMPKERFSAEFPKEGPSILRIQQVVRGDSAAYFCASSSRQATMNTEAFFGQGTRLTVV.

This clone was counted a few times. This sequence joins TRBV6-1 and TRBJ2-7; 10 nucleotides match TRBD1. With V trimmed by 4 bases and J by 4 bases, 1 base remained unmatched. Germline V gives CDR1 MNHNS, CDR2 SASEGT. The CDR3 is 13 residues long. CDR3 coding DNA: TGTGCCAGCAGTGGGACAGGGGGGTACGAGCAGTACTTC. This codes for CASSGTGGYEQYF.

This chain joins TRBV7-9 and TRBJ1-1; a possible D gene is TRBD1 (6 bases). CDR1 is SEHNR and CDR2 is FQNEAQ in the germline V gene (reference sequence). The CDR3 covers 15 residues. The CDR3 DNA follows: TGTTGCAGCAACCAGTGGGGGCAGCTGAACACTGAAGCTTTCTTT. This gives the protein CCSNQWGQLNTEAFF.

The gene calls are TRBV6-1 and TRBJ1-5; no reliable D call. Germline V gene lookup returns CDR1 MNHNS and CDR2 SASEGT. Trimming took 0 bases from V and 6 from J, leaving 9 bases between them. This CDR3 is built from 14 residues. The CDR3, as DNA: TGTGCCAGCAGTGAAGCGCGAGGTGGTCAGCCCCAGCATTTT. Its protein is CASSEARGGQPQHF.

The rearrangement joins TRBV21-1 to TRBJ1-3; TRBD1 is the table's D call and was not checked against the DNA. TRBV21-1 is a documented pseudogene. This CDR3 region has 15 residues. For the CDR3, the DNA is TGTGCCAGCAGAGGGACAGGACACTCTGGAAACACCATATATTTT. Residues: CASRGTGHSGNTIYF.

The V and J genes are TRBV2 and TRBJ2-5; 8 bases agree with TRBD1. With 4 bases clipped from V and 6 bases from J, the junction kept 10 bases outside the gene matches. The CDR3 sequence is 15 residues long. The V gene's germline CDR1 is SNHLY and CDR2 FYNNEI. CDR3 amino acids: CASSGEGTGLQTQYF. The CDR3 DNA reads TGTGCCAGCAGTGGGGAAGGGACAGGTCTGCAGACCCAGTACTTC. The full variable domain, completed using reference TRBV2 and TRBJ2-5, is EPEVTQTPSHQVTQMGQEVILRCVPISNHLYFYWYRQILGQKVEFLVSFYNNEISEKSEIFDDQFSVERPDGSNFTLKIRSTKLEDSAMYFCASSGEGTGLQTQYFGPGTRLLVL.

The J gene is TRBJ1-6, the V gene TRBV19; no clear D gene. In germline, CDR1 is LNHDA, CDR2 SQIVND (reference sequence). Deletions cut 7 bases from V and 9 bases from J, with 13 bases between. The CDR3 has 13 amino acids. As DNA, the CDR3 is TGTGCCAGTAACGACGATGAGGGTTCACCCCTCCACTTT. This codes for CASNDDEGSPLHF.

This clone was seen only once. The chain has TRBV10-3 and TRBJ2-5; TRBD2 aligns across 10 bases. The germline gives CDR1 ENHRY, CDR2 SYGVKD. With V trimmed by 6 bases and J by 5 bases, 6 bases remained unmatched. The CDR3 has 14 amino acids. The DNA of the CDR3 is TGTGCCATCAGGGGAGCTAGCGGGAGTGAGACCCAGTACTTC. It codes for CAIRGASGSETQYF.

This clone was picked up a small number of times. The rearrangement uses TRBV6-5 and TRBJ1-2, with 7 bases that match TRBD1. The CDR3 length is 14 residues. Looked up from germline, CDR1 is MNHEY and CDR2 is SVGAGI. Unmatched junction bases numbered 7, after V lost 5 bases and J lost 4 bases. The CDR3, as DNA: TGTGCCAGCAGTGAAGTAGGGGGCGGCTATGGCTACACCTTC. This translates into CASSEVGGGYGYTF.

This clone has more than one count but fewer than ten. The CDR3 here is CASSERRIYTDTQYF. The CDR3 DNA sequence: TGTGCCAGCAGTGAAAGGAGGATCTACACAGATACGCAGTATTTT. The chain joins TRBV6-1 to TRBJ2-3, with D possibly being TRBD2 (5 bases). CDR1 is MNHNS, CDR2 SASEGT, per germline. This CDR3 comprises 15 residues. Deletions cut 2 bases from V and 2 bases from J, with 11 bases between.

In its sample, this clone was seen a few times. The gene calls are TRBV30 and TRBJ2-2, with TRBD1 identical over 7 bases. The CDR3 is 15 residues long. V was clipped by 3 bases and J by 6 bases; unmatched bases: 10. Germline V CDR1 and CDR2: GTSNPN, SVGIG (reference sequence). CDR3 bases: TGTGCCTGGAGACCGGGACAGTGGGGGTCCGGGGAGCTGTTTTTT. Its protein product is CAWRPGQWGSGELFF.

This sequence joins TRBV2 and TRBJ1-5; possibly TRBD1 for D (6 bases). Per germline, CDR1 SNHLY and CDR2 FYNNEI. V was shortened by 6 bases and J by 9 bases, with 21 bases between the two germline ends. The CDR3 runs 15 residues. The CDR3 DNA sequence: TGTGCCAGCAGACAGGGTCTCCCGCCGGGGGGGCCCCAGCATTTT. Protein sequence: CASRQGLPPGGPQHF. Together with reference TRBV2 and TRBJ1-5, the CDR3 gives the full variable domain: EPEVTQTPSHQVTQMGQEVILRCVPISNHLYFYWYRQILGQKVEFLVSFYNNEISEKSEIFDDQFSVERPDGSNFTLKIRSTKLEDSAMYFCASRQGLPPGGPQHFGDGTRLSIL.